These 14 T cell receptor beta chains were all obtained from the same sample, sequenced in a study of lymphopenia after photon versus proton radiotherapy. Clones were read by immunoSEQ multiplex PCR, and TCRdb kept only the in-frame ones, dropping some. The table lists fewer than 35,000 clones, 89% of them singletons. Source: peripheral blood, taken from a patient treated with proton-based radiotherapy. Receptors originate from a woman in her 70s with pancreatic cancer. Some clones in this sample may be carry-over from other donors' samples.

The V gene is TRBV11-1, the J gene TRBJ2-1; 7 bases map to TRBD1. J lost 1 base, V lost 4 bases, and 10 bases had no gene match. Germline V lookup: CDR1 SGHAT, CDR2 FQDESV (reference sequence). The CDR3 spans 17 residues. CDR3 in amino acids: CASSSELGQRSYNEQFF. DNA for the CDR3: TGTGCCAGCAGCTCCGAGCTGGGACAGAGGTCCTACAATGAGCAGTTCTTC.

The rearrangement uses TRBV28 and TRBJ2-2; 9 bases are a match to TRBD2. Trimming removed 5 bases from V and 6 bases from J; junction bases left unmatched: 4. The CDR3 length is 14 residues. Germline values: CDR1 MDHEN, CDR2 SYDVKM. The CDR3 sequence: CASSIGTSPGELFF. The CDR3 coding sequence is TGTGCCAGCAGTATCGGGACTAGCCCCGGGGAGCTGTTTTTT.

This clone was seen once. The CDR3 loop is CASSPGILTGELFF. The CDR3 nucleotides are TGTGCCAGCTCACCAGGGATACTCACCGGGGAGCTGTTTTTT. This chain uses TRBV18 with TRBJ2-2; D gene unclear. Germline values: CDR1 KGHSH, CDR2 LQKENI. The CDR3 is 14 amino acids. Trimming pared 2 bases from V and 4 bases from J, leaving 8 bases between.

The chain recombines TRBV2 with TRBJ1-2, with D tentatively TRBD1 (5 bases). Germline-derived CDR1 and CDR2 are SNHLY and FYNNEI. The V end was cut by 6 bases, the J end by 4 bases, with 9 bases between. This CDR3 has 12 amino acids. The CDR3 region has the DNA TGTGCCAGCAGAGTGACAGCCTATGGCTACACCTTC. Its protein is CASRVTAYGYTF.

This clone was seen a single time. The chain recombines TRBV18 with TRBJ1-5; TRBD1 might be the D (5 bases). Germline-derived CDR1 and CDR2 are KGHSH and LQKENI. Trimming took off 3 bases at V and 1 base at J, with 10 bases between the two ends. The CDR3 has 15 residues. The CDR3 protein is CASSPGGLSNQPQHF. The CDR3 DNA reads TGTGCCAGCTCACCTGGGGGGTTGAGCAATCAGCCCCAGCATTTT.

The chain joins TRBV11-1 to TRBJ2-5, with D possibly matching TRBD1 (6 bases). CDR3 length: 14 amino acids. V lost 5 bases to trimming and J lost 2 bases, with 12 bases between them. Germline CDR1 reads SGHAT; CDR2 reads FQDESV (reference sequence). The CDR3 here is CASSGRDKQETQYF. The DNA of the CDR3 is TGTGCCAGCAGCGGCCGGGACAAACAAGAGACCCAGTACTTC.

The chain recombines TRBV29-1 with TRBJ2-1; D may be TRBD2 (5 bases). Germline lookup yields CDR1 SQVTM and CDR2 ANQGSEA. The CDR3 is 15 residues long. V lost 1 base, J lost 0 bases, and 10 bases lay in between. CDR3 sequence (DNA): TGCAGCGTTGAAGGGACTTCCCTCTCCTACAATGAGCAGTTCTTC. Encoded protein: CSVEGTSLSYNEQFF.

This chain uses TRBV4-1 with TRBJ2-7, with D possibly being TRBD2 (5 bases). Trimming pared 4 bases from V and 2 bases from J, leaving 21 bases between. The CDR3 runs 17 residues. The germline CDR1 and CDR2 sequences are MGHRA and YSYEKL. CDR3 bases: TGCGCCAGCAGCCTTCCGCGGGCACCGGGCGACACCTACGAGCAGTACTTC. Its protein product is CASSLPRAPGDTYEQYF.

This chain joins TRBV4-2 and TRBJ2-3; TRBD2 might be the D (6 bases). CDR3 size: 14 residues. CDR1 and CDR2 (germline): LGHNA, YNFKEQ. Trimming took off 1 base at V and 4 bases at J, with 9 bases between the two ends. CDR3 sequence reads: CASSQGLDADTQYF. The CDR3, as DNA: TGTGCCAGCAGCCAAGGACTAGACGCAGATACGCAGTATTTT.

This clone has just one count. This chain links TRBV7-8 with TRBJ1-1; tentative D call: TRBD1 (6 bases). Germline V CDR1 and CDR2: SGHVS, FQNEAQ. This CDR3 spans 13 amino acids. Between the trimmed V and J ends, which lost 0 bases and 7 bases, there was a span of 9 bases. CDR3 sequence reads: CASSLATGFEAFF. CDR3 nucleotide sequence: TGTGCCAGCAGCTTAGCCACAGGGTTTGAAGCTTTCTTT.

The chain joins TRBV6-6 to TRBJ1-2; D not certain. The CDR3 contains 11 residues. CDR1 is MNHNY, CDR2 SVGAGI, per germline (reference sequence). Trimming removed 5 bases at V and 7 bases at J, with 8 bases between. CDR3 DNA: TGTGCCAGCAGTCCTAGGTTTGGCTACACCTTC. Protein: CASSPRFGYTF.

This clone has more than one count but fewer than ten. The rearrangement joins TRBV19 to TRBJ1-1; no clear D. Germline CDR1 LNHDA, CDR2 SQIVND (reference sequence). CDR3 length: 11 amino acids. Deletions cut 6 bases from V and 6 bases from J, with 8 bases between. The CDR3: CASRYRSEAFF. CDR3 bases: TGTGCCAGTAGATATCGATCTGAAGCTTTCTTT.

The chain uses TRBV18 and TRBJ1-4, with D perhaps matching TRBD1 (5 bases). Trimming cost V 5 bases and J 4 bases, with 11 bases left between them. Germline loops: CDR1 KGHSH, CDR2 LQKENI. This CDR3 is built from 14 residues. The CDR3 DNA sequence: TGTGCCAGCTCAAACTCTCAGGGTAATGAAAAACTGTTTTTT. Residues: CASSNSQGNEKLFF.

V is TRBV7-8 and J is TRBJ1-4; D remains unclear. The CDR3 sequence is 16 residues long. CDR1 is SGHVS and CDR2 is FQNEAQ in the germline V gene. V lost 5 bases, J lost 1 base, and 14 bases lay in between. The CDR3 DNA reads TGTGCCAGCAGCCGTGACCTGGCTGGAACTAATGAAAAACTGTTTTTT. It codes for CASSRDLAGTNEKLFF.